This TCR beta chain comes out of a study of T cell repertoires in cytomegalovirus infection. Study-wide background: CMV epitopes that were recently identified and HLA-C-restricted were used alongside well-studied HLA-B-restricted ones. Public TCR beta signatures indicated both CMV infection and matching HLA type.

To note about this clonotype: The antigen remains undetermined.

V was cut by 1 base and J by 6 bases, with 6 bases left in between. The CDR3 is 13 residues long. Study observations and caveats: What dominated the ex vivo response were HLA-C-restricted CMV-specific TCR beta clonotypes.

TCRdb ran MiXCR on the reads and lists one entry per CDR3 protein. Here the sample spans about 500,000 distinct CDR3 sequences, about 33% being singletons. V usage is TRBV12-3 or TRBV12-4 and J usage is TRBJ2-2; D remains ambiguous. The receptor was derived from a human donor in good health (CMV status not recorded). Some clones in this sample may be carry-over from other donors' samples. The specimen comprised cultured PBMCs, sampled from culture after CMV antigen stimulation. The CDR3 nucleotides read TGTGCCAGCAGTTTAGATGTCGCCGGGGAGCTGTTTTTT. Translation: CASSLDVAGELFF.